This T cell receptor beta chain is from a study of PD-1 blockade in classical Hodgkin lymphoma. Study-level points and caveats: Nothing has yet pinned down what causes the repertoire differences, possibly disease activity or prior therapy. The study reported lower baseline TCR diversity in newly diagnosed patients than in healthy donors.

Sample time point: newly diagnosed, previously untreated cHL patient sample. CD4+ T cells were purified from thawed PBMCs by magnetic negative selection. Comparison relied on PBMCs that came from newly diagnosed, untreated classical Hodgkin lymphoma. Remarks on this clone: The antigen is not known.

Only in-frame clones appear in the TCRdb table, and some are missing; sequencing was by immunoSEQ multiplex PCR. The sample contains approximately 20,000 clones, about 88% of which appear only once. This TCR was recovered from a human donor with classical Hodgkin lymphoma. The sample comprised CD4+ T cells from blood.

The CDR3 loop reads CASSQSLGRGAFF. The CDR3 DNA follows: TGTGCCAGCAGCCAGAGCCTCGGGCGAGGAGCTTTCTTT. The V and J genes are TRBV14 and TRBJ1-1; D is undetermined. The V and J ends lost 3 bases and 10 bases respectively, with 15 bases between them. CDR3 length: 13 residues. The germline gives CDR1 SGHDN, CDR2 FVKESK.